The 25 T cell receptor beta chains below come from one sample, sequenced in a study of blood T cell repertoires in COVID-19 (dated by TCRdb to about 2020). Library prep was done by the immunoSEQ multiplex PCR assay. This is the immuneACCESS table as TCRdb keeps it, with only in-frame sequences that have V and J called. A part of the clones is gone; compared with another copy, unresolved V genes explain less than half, and the rest is unexplained. The sample table records tens of thousands of clones; 60% to 85% of these occur just once. In total, the top ten clones hold 15% to 25% of the sample. Sequencing was carried out using peripheral blood. All receptors derive from a man younger than 45 with COVID-19, enrolled during active disease.

The table lists this clone with a few counts. The chain is built from TRBV6-1 and TRBJ2-7, with TRBD2 matching over 10 bases. Trimming cost V 2 bases and J 1 base; bases outside gene matches: 2. CDR3 length: 15 amino acids. Germline CDR1 reads MNHNS; CDR2 reads SASEGT. CDR3 DNA sequence: TGTGCCAGCAGTGAACTAGCGGGAGCTTCCTACGAGCAGTACTTC. Protein: CASSELAGASYEQYF.

This CDR3 is CASSYSSANTGELFF. The CDR3 DNA follows: TGTGCCAGCAGTTACTCGAGTGCGAACACCGGGGAGCTGTTTTTT. V gene TRBV6-6 combines with J gene TRBJ2-2; D ambiguous. The CDR3 consists of 15 residues. Germline V gives CDR1 MNHNY, CDR2 SVGAGI (reference sequence). Trimming removed 0 bases at V and 0 bases at J, with 5 bases between.

The rearrangement links TRBV2 to TRBJ2-7, with D possibly matching TRBD1 (5 bases). V was shortened by 4 bases and J by 7 bases, with 11 bases between the two germline ends. This CDR3 is built from 12 residues. Germline values: CDR1 SNHLY, CDR2 FYNNEI. The CDR3 loop reads CASSGQGGEQYF. CDR3 bases: TGTGCCAGCAGTGGGCAGGGTGGAGAGCAGTACTTC.

The chain links TRBV11-3 to TRBJ1-1; no clear D gene. The CDR3 length is 14 residues. Trimming removed 3 bases from V and 0 bases from J, with 8 bases in between. Germline CDR1 and CDR2: SGHNT and YENEEA. In nucleotides, the CDR3 is TGTGCCAGCAGCTTTTACACAATGAACACTGAAGCTTTCTTT. This codes for CASSFYTMNTEAFF. The full variable domain, in which reference TRBV11-3 and TRBJ1-1 provide the parts outside the CDR3, is EAGVVQSPRYKIIEKKQPVAFWCNPISGHNTLYWYLQNLGQGPELLIRYENEEAVDDSQLPKDRFSAERLKGVDSTLKIQPAELGDSAVYLCASSFYTMNTEAFFGQGTRLTVV.

This sequence joins TRBV19 and TRBJ1-2; 8 bases fit TRBD1. The CDR3 consists of 14 residues. After removal of 5 bases from V and 8 bases from J, the junction contained 10 bases not matched to a gene. Germline CDR1 and CDR2: LNHDA and SQIVND (reference sequence). This CDR3 reads CASSFLGQGDGYTF. CDR3 DNA: TGTGCCAGTAGTTTCCTCGGACAGGGTGACGGCTACACCTTC.

This chain connects TRBV28 to TRBJ2-7, with D perhaps TRBD2 (5 bases). Germline V lookup: CDR1 MDHEN, CDR2 SYDVKM. The CDR3 has 14 amino acids. V lost 9 bases and J lost 1, with 16 bases in between. The CDR3 loop reads CASIRTGTSYEQYF. The CDR3 DNA sequence: TGTGCCAGTATCCGGACTGGAACGTCCTACGAGCAGTACTTC.

The chain joins TRBV4-2 to TRBJ1-2; 10 bases match TRBD1. Trimming removed 1 base from V and 4 bases from J; junction bases left unmatched: 9. Germline loops: CDR1 LGHNA, CDR2 YNFKEQ. The CDR3 is 17 residues long. CDR3 sequence: CASSQGLGGQGGYGYTF. In DNA, the CDR3 is TGTGCCAGCAGCCAAGGATTGGGTGGACAGGGGGGCTATGGCTACACCTTC.

The chain carries TRBV7-9 and TRBJ2-1; D call uncertain. The length of the CDR3 is 17 residues. V was shortened by 4 bases and J by 6 bases, with 22 bases between the two germline ends. Germline assignment: CDR1 SEHNR and CDR2 FQNEAQ (reference sequence). The CDR3 spells CASSSNPPGPIANEQFF. CDR3 nucleotides: TGTGCCAGCAGCTCCAACCCACCGGGTCCCATAGCCAATGAGCAGTTCTTC.

The chain employs TRBV9 and TRBJ2-6; no reliable D call. Per the germline V gene, CDR1 is SGDLS and CDR2 is YYNGEE. V lost 0 bases and J lost 0, with 7 bases in between. The CDR3 runs 16 residues. In DNA, the CDR3 is TGTGCCAGCAGCGTAGTCCCTAGCTCTGGGGCCAACGTCCTGACTTTC. This sequence encodes CASSVVPSSGANVLTF.

This clone has at least ten counts. The chain combines TRBV10-1 with TRBJ2-4; D is unresolved. V was pared by 1 base and J by 6 bases, with 10 bases between. This CDR3 comprises 14 residues. The germline V gene has CDR1 WNHNN and CDR2 SYGVQD (reference sequence). Here the CDR3 DNA reads TGCGCCAGCAGTGAGTTAGGTAGGAGAAACATTCAGTACTTC. Translated, it gives CASSELGRRNIQYF.

This chain links TRBV6-5 with TRBJ2-3; TRBD1 agrees at 9 bases. The CDR3 length is 15 residues. Germline trimming cut 2 bases from V and 3 bases from J; bases unmatched to any gene: 3. From germline, CDR1 is MNHEY and CDR2 SVGAGI. The CDR3 region has the DNA TGTGCCAGCAGTTACGGCGGGACAGGGACAGATACGCAGTATTTT. The encoded protein is CASSYGGTGTDTQYF.

The rearrangement uses TRBV27 and TRBJ1-1, with 7 bases aligning to TRBD1. From germline, CDR1 is MNHEY and CDR2 SMNVEV (reference sequence). After removal of 7 bases from V and 9 bases from J, the junction contained 8 bases not matched to a gene. The CDR3 extends over 12 amino acids. The DNA for the CDR3 is TGTGCCAGCACCGGGGGACAGAGCCAAGCTTTCTTT. This codes for CASTGGQSQAFF.

V and J are TRBV18 and TRBJ2-3, with 7 bases aligning to TRBD1. The length of the CDR3 is 15 residues. V shed 6 bases and J 3 bases; nucleotides not matched to a gene: 9. CDR1 is KGHSH and CDR2 is LQKENI in the germline V gene. DNA of the CDR3: TGTGCCAGCTCCCGAAACAGGGGAGAGACAGATACGCAGTATTTT. It encodes CASSRNRGETDTQYF.

This clone showed up just once. V gene TRBV6-5 combines with J gene TRBJ1-5; 7 bases are shared with TRBD1. CDR3 length equals 16 residues. The V and J ends lost 4 bases and 0 bases, in that order; junction bases with no gene match: 6. Germline V gene lookup returns CDR1 MNHEY and CDR2 SVGAGI. The CDR3 nucleotides read TGTGCCAGCAGTTCCGGGACAGATAATAGCAATCAGCCCCAGCATTTT. Translating gives CASSSGTDNSNQPQHF.

This clone was picked up one time. The chain's CDR3 is CASSLGSSGGPDQETQYF. CDR3 bases: TGTGCCAGCAGCTTAGGATCTAGCGGGGGGCCCGACCAAGAGACCCAGTACTTC. This sequence joins TRBV7-2 and TRBJ2-5; 11 bases match TRBD2. Germline V lookup: CDR1 SGHTA, CDR2 FQGNSA. Trimming at V came to 1 base and at J to 0 bases, leaving 7 bases not matched to a gene. The CDR3 is 18 amino acids. The variable domain in full, completed from reference TRBV7-2 and TRBJ2-5, reads GAGVSQSPSNKVTEKGKDVELRCDPISGHTALYWYRQSLGQGLEFLIYFQGNSAPDKSGLPSDRFSAERTGGSVSTLTIQRTQQEDSAVYLCASSLGSSGGPDQETQYFGPGTRLLVL.

The chain employs TRBV29-1 and TRBJ1-3, with unresolved D. Germline V gene sequence: CDR1 SQVTM, CDR2 ANQGSEA. V was cut by 3 bases and J by 0 bases, with 3 bases left in between. This CDR3 is 12 amino acids long. CDR3 loop: CSVEASGNTIYF. CDR3 nucleotide sequence: TGCAGCGTTGAGGCCTCTGGAAACACCATATATTTT. The whole variable domain, remainder taken from reference TRBV29-1 and TRBJ1-3, is SAVISQKPSRDICQRGTSLTIQCQVDSQVTMMFWYRQQPGQSLTLIATANQGSEATYESGFVIDKFPISRPNLTFSTLTVSNMSPEDSSIYLCSVEASGNTIYFGEGSWLTVV.

The V call is TRBV19, the J call TRBJ2-5, with D maybe TRBD2 (5 bases). Germline values: CDR1 LNHDA, CDR2 SQIVND (reference sequence). Trimming removed 6 bases from V and 3 bases from J, with 14 bases in between. The CDR3 has 14 amino acids. The CDR3, as DNA: TGTGCCAGTAGGAAAGCGGTGACGGAAGAGACCCAGTACTTC. It specifies CASRKAVTEETQYF.

The V call is TRBV12-3 or TRBV12-4, the J call TRBJ2-5; maybe TRBD2 (6 bases). The germline V and J ends were trimmed by 5 bases and 2 bases, with 9 bases remaining between them. The CDR3 runs to 13 residues. The CDR3 spells CASSAGLQETQYF. The CDR3 DNA follows: TGTGCCAGCAGTGCGGGACTTCAAGAGACCCAGTACTTC.

The V call is TRBV28, the J call TRBJ1-2, with TRBD1 matching over 7 bases. The germline CDR1 and CDR2 sequences are MDHEN and SYDVKM. The CDR3 spans 13 residues. Trimming cost V 10 bases and J 2 bases; bases outside gene matches: 7. CDR3 loop: CATRDRVNYGYTF. The CDR3 DNA sequence: TGTGCCACCCGAGACAGGGTAAACTATGGCTACACCTTC.

V and J are TRBV27 and TRBJ2-3, with D perhaps TRBD1 (5 bases). This CDR3 contains 12 residues. The germline V gene encodes CDR1 MNHEY and CDR2 SMNVEV (reference sequence). Trimming shortened V by 6 bases and J by 1 base, and 5 bases separated the two germline ends. The CDR3 loop reads CASSRGTDTQYF. The CDR3 DNA reads as TGTGCCAGCAGCAGGGGCACAGATACGCAGTATTTT.

The DNA of the CDR3 is TGCGCCAGCAGCTTGCGACTAGCGGTCACCGGGGAGCTGTTTTTT. Amino acids: CASSLRLAVTGELFF. V is TRBV5-1 and J is TRBJ2-2, with 9 bases identical to TRBD2. The germline gives CDR1 SGHRS, CDR2 YFSETQ. The CDR3 runs 15 residues. After removal of 1 base from V and 4 bases from J, the junction contained 2 bases not matched to a gene.

This chain links TRBV27 with TRBJ2-7; 9 bases line up with TRBD2. The CDR3 spans 14 residues. V gave up 2 bases and J gave up 3 bases; unmatched junction bases: 2. Germline CDR1 MNHEY, CDR2 SMNVEV (reference sequence). CDR3 DNA: TGTGCCAGCAGTTTACGGCGGGAGGGCTACGAGCAGTACTTC. As protein: CASSLRREGYEQYF.

V is TRBV5-4 and J is TRBJ2-7; TRBD1 aligns across 8 bases. V lost 4 bases, J lost 3 bases, and 6 bases stayed unmatched. CDR3 length: 14 amino acids. In germline, CDR1 is SGHNT, CDR2 YYREEE (reference sequence). DNA for the CDR3: TGTGCCAGCAGCGATAACAGGGGGAGCTACGAGCAGTACTTC. As protein: CASSDNRGSYEQYF.

This CDR3 reads CASRGQGSGYTF. In DNA, the CDR3 is TGTGCCAGCAGGGGACAGGGCTCTGGCTACACCTTC. This chain joins TRBV6-5 and TRBJ1-2; 9 bases are a match to TRBD1. Trimming removed 6 bases from V and 7 bases from J; junction bases left unmatched: 3. The germline V gene has CDR1 MNHEY and CDR2 SVGAGI. The CDR3 has 12 amino acids.

The chain joins TRBV18 to TRBJ2-2, with no clear D. Trimming took off 6 bases at V and 6 bases at J, with 5 bases between the two ends. This CDR3 spans 11 amino acids. Germline V gene data show CDR1 as KGHSH and CDR2 as LQKENI. The CDR3 region is CASSRSGELFF. For the CDR3, the DNA is TGTGCCAGCTCCAGGTCCGGGGAGCTGTTTTTT.